This T cell receptor (beta chain) was observed in a study of blood T cell repertoires in COVID-19. The overall study: Both acute and convalescent COVID-19 samples were obtained from the United States, Italy and Spain. PBMCs, B-cell-depleted T cells, or T cells were the source of the cDNA or gDNA that made up the material.

This CDR3 has 15 amino acids. Trimming left V 5 bases short and J 8 bases short, with 21 bases between. Germline V CDR1 and CDR2: MNHEY, SVGAGI. Under the authors' procedure: Using reference gene primer amplification, nucleated cell counts were estimated. Assay used: immunoSEQ multiplex PCR; TCRdb lists only in-frame clones, some missing. From that table come the V and J calls and clone size; the DNA was used to work out D and trimming. The data contain around 170,000 clones, about 85% of them singletons. This clonotype was sampled from a woman aged 30 to 39 with active or convalescent COVID-19. The sample consisted of peripheral blood. The chain has TRBV6-5 and TRBJ2-5, with D possibly matching TRBD2 (6 bases). In DNA, the CDR3 is TGTGCCAGCAGTCCCCGGCTGGGTACTAGCTTTACCCAGTACTTC. Encoded protein: CASSPRLGTSFTQYF.